The 12 T cell receptor beta chains given below trace back to one sample, sequenced in a study of cytomegalovirus exposure and HLA in healthy donors. The PCR ran on 60 Vbeta and 13 Jbeta primers. The method was immunoSEQ multiplex PCR; TCRdb's version includes in-frame clones alone and lacks a portion of them. The sample yields 120,000 or so clones, around four fifths seen once. The specimen was PBMCs. These receptors originate from a middle-aged woman in good health and CMV-seronegative.

The genes are TRBV4-1 and TRBJ2-5; TRBD2 matches 8 bases. Germline trimming cut 3 bases from V and 5 bases from J; bases unmatched to any gene: 8. This CDR3 is 15 amino acids long. Germline values: CDR1 MGHRA, CDR2 YSYEKL. The CDR3 sequence: CASSHGAGGWETQYF. The CDR3 nucleotides are TGCGCCAGCAGCCACGGGGCGGGGGGCTGGGAGACCCAGTACTTC.

The chain combines TRBV6-5 with TRBJ2-1; D gene uncertain. Germline CDR1 reads MNHEY; CDR2 reads SVGAGI. V was trimmed by 7 bases and J by 3 bases, leaving 16 bases between them. The CDR3 covers 15 residues. The CDR3: CASTRLGENYNEQFF. The CDR3, as DNA: TGTGCCAGCACTAGACTGGGTGAAAACTACAATGAGCAGTTCTTC.

The chain employs TRBV10-3 and TRBJ2-5; D not certain. Trimming left V 8 bases short and J 3 bases short, with 13 bases between. Germline loops: CDR1 ENHRY, CDR2 SYGVKD. This CDR3 contains 13 residues. CDR3 amino acids: CAISAGEKETQYF. Here the CDR3 DNA reads TGTGCCATCTCGGCAGGCGAAAAAGAGACCCAGTACTTC.

This CDR3 is CASIGDQRSSYEQYF. The CDR3 nucleotides read TGTGCCAGCATTGGTGACCAGAGGAGCTCCTACGAGCAGTACTTC. J is TRBJ2-7 and V is TRBV9; D remains ambiguous. Between the trimmed V and J ends, which lost 6 bases and 0 bases, there was a span of 16 bases. Germline-derived CDR1 and CDR2 are SGDLS and YYNGEE. The length of the CDR3 is 15 residues. Using reference TRBV9 and TRBJ2-7 for the parts outside the CDR3, the full variable domain is DSGVTQTPKHLITATGQRVTLRCSPRSGDLSVYWYQQSLDQGLQFLIQYYNGEERAKGNILERFSAQQFPDLHSELNLSSLELGDSALYFCASIGDQRSSYEQYFGPGTRLTVT.

The J gene is TRBJ1-1, the V gene TRBV27; a weak D match, TRBD1 (5 bases). The CDR3 length is 13 residues. Germline-derived CDR1 and CDR2 are MNHEY and SMNVEV (reference sequence). Trimming stripped 4 bases from V and 1 base from J, with 7 bases between. The CDR3 protein is CASSSQGNTEAFF. The CDR3 bases are TGTGCCAGCAGTTCGCAGGGGAACACTGAAGCTTTCTTT.

This clone was seen only once. The chain has TRBV28 and TRBJ2-5; D is possibly TRBD2 (6 bases). V was cut by 3 bases and J by 11 bases, with 13 bases left in between. The CDR3 has 12 amino acids. CDR1 and CDR2 (germline): MDHEN, SYDVKM. The CDR3 DNA sequence: TGTGCCAGCAGTTTCGGCCTCCGGGGGCAGTACTTC. Translating gives CASSFGLRGQYF.

V and J are TRBV7-6 and TRBJ1-3; TRBD1 is a possible D gene (6 bases). The CDR3 runs to 15 residues. Trimming took 5 bases from V and 8 from J, leaving 19 bases between them. Germline lookup yields CDR1 SGHVS and CDR2 FNYEAQ. The CDR3 nucleotides are TGTGCCAGCAGCCCCCAGCGTAGGGGGTTGGACACCATATATTTT. Encoded protein: CASSPQRRGLDTIYF.

The chain is built from TRBV7-3 and TRBJ2-1; 9 bases are shared with TRBD1. The junction had 3 bases not matched to a gene; V was cut back by 2 bases and J by 7 bases. CDR3 length: 14 amino acids. Germline CDR1 is SGHTA and CDR2 is FQGTGA. This CDR3 reads CASSLWTGDNEQFF. DNA of the CDR3: TGTGCCAGCAGCTTATGGACAGGGGATAATGAGCAGTTCTTC.

This sequence joins TRBV6-1 and TRBJ2-5, with D possibly being TRBD1 (5 bases). V was clipped by 5 bases and J by 5 bases, with 15 bases between them. The CDR3 is 14 residues long. From germline, CDR1 is MNHNS and CDR2 SASEGT. CDR3 nucleotides: TGTGCCAGCAGTTCCACCCAGGGCTGGGAGACCCAGTACTTC. Translating it yields CASSSTQGWETQYF.

This clone has a single count. The chain has TRBV5-1 and TRBJ2-7; D gene unclear. This CDR3 has 14 amino acids. V was clipped by 1 base and J by 1 base, with 9 bases between them. The germline gives CDR1 SGHRS, CDR2 YFSETQ. CDR3 amino acids: CASSLPEASYEQYF. Here the CDR3 DNA reads TGCGCCAGCAGCTTGCCTGAGGCTTCCTACGAGCAGTACTTC.

V usage is TRBV4-2 and J usage is TRBJ2-7; D ambiguous. CDR3 length: 16 residues. The germline V and J ends were trimmed by 0 bases and 0 bases, with 12 bases remaining between them. Germline CDR1 and CDR2: LGHNA and YNFKEQ. The CDR3 reads CASSQEIGGSSYEQYF. CDR3 nucleotide sequence: TGTGCCAGCAGCCAAGAGATCGGCGGTAGCTCCTACGAGCAGTACTTC.

The V and J genes are TRBV4-1 and TRBJ2-1; TRBD2 matches 8 bases. Trimming cost V 2 bases and J 8 bases; bases outside gene matches: 5. In germline, CDR1 is MGHRA, CDR2 YSYEKL. This CDR3 is built from 14 residues. The CDR3 reads CASSQQRGWDEQFF. The CDR3 coding sequence is TGCGCCAGCAGCCAACAGCGGGGGTGGGATGAGCAGTTCTTC.